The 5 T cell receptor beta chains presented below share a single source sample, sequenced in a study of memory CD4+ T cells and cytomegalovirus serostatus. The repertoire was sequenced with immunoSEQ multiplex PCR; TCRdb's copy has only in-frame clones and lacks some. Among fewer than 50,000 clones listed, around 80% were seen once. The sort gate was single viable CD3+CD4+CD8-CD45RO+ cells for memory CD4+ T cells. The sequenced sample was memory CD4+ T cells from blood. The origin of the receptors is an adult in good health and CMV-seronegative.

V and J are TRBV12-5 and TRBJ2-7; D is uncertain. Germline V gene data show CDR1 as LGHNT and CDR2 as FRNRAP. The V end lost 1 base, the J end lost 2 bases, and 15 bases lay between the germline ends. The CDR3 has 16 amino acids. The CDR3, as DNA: TGTGCTAGTGGTTTGGACGTCCCAGGAGATCCCTACGAGCAGTACTTC. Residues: CASGLDVPGDPYEQYF.

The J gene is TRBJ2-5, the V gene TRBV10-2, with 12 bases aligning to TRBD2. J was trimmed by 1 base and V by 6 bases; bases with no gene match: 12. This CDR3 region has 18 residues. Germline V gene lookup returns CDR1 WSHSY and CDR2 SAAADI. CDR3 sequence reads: CASSVAGLAGNLQETQYF. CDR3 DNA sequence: TGCGCCAGCAGCGTTGCCGGACTAGCGGGAAATCTCCAAGAGACCCAGTACTTC.

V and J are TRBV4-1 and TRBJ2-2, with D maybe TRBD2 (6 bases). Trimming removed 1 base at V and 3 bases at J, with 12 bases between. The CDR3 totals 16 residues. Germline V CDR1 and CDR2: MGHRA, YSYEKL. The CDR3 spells CASSQGGGAYTGELFF. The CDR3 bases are TGCGCCAGCAGCCAAGGGGGCGGGGCCTACACCGGGGAGCTGTTTTTT.

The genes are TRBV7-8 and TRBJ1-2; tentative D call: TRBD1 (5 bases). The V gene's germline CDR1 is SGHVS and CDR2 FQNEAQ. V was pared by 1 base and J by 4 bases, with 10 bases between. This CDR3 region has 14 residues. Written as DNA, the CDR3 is TGTGCCAGCAGCTTAGAGGGGAACACCTATGGCTACACCTTC. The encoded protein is CASSLEGNTYGYTF.

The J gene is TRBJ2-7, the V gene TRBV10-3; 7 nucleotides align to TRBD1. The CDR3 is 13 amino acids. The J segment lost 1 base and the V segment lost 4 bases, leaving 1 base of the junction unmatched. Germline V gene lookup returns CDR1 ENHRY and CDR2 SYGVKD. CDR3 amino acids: CAISVQGSYEQYF. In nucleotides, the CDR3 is TGTGCCATCAGTGTACAGGGGTCCTACGAGCAGTACTTC.